These 20 T cell receptor beta chains originate from one sample sequenced in a study of T cell responses to AZD1222 COVID-19 vaccine. Assay used: immunoSEQ multiplex PCR; TCRdb lists only in-frame clones, some missing. The top ten hold about 1.2% of the sample, which has around 28,000 clones, about 89% seen once. The source material was peripheral blood, sampled on day 0 of AZD1222 vaccination. All receptors come from an adult in good health.

J is TRBJ2-3 and V is TRBV6-5; D is uncertain. This CDR3 has 13 residues. V was shortened by 6 bases and J by 6 bases, with 13 bases between the two germline ends. In germline, CDR1 is MNHEY, CDR2 SVGAGI. CDR3 DNA: TGTGCCAGCAGCCGCCGGGTCTTTGATACGCAGTATTTT. It yields the protein CASSRRVFDTQYF.

The chain carries TRBV20-1 and TRBJ2-7, with D tentatively TRBD1 (6 bases). CDR3 size: 12 residues. CDR1 is DFQATT, CDR2 SNEGSKA, per germline (reference sequence). V lost 4 bases and J 4 bases, leaving 11 bases between the germline ends. CDR3 coding DNA: TGCAGTGCTAATGACAGGACGTACGAGCAGTACTTC. It codes for CSANDRTYEQYF.

V gene TRBV7-8 combines with J gene TRBJ2-2; D perhaps matches TRBD2 (6 bases). CDR1 is SGHVS and CDR2 is FQNEAQ in the germline V gene. Deletions cut 5 bases from V and 5 bases from J, with 21 bases between. The CDR3 is 17 residues long. The CDR3 coding sequence is TGTGCCAGCAGCAAGACGGGAGTCCACGTGAGGACCGGGGAGCTGTTTTTT. It specifies CASSKTGVHVRTGELFF.

The genes are TRBV11-2 and TRBJ2-7, with 12 nucleotides matching TRBD2. The germline CDR1 and CDR2 sequences are SGHAT and FQNNGV. The CDR3 is made up of 15 amino acids. The trim removed 1 base at V and 3 bases at J, leaving 1 base unmatched. CDR3 DNA: TGTGCCAGCAGCTTAGGGACTAGCGGGAACTACGAGCAGTACTTC. Encoded protein: CASSLGTSGNYEQYF.

The chain is built from TRBV27 and TRBJ2-7, with D perhaps TRBD1 or TRBD2 (5 bases each). Germline CDR1 and CDR2: MNHEY and SMNVEV (reference sequence). V was clipped by 3 bases and J by 1 base, with 16 bases between them. The CDR3 length is 16 residues. The CDR3 protein is CASSFVGTTPSYEQYF. CDR3 in DNA: TGTGCCAGCAGTTTCGTCGGGACCACCCCTTCCTACGAGCAGTACTTC.

The V and J genes are TRBV5-1 and TRBJ2-1; either TRBD1 or TRBD2 may fit D (6 bases each). CDR3 length: 15 amino acids. Germline values: CDR1 SGHRS, CDR2 YFSETQ. V lost 5 bases, J lost 6 bases, and 18 bases lay in between. The CDR3 protein is CASSRTVEGGNEQFF. The CDR3 region has the DNA TGCGCCAGCAGTCGGACGGTCGAGGGGGGCAATGAGCAGTTCTTC.

The chain couples TRBV5-1 to TRBJ2-4, with 8 nucleotides matching TRBD1. Germline trimming cut 2 bases from V and 5 bases from J; bases unmatched to any gene: 3. Germline CDR1 and CDR2: SGHRS and YFSETQ. The CDR3 has 14 amino acids. In DNA form, the CDR3 reads TGCGCCAGCAGCTTTTGGACAGGGCAAAACATTCAGTACTTC. Amino acid sequence: CASSFWTGQNIQYF.

This sequence joins TRBV19 and TRBJ2-7; 13 bases are a match to TRBD2. The CDR3 is 14 amino acids. Germline V gives CDR1 LNHDA, CDR2 SQIVND (reference sequence). Unmatched junction bases numbered 9, after V lost 3 bases and J lost 13 bases. The CDR3 DNA sequence: TGTGCCAGTAGTATGGGGACTAGCGGGGAGCAGGCATACTTC. Protein product: CASSMGTSGEQAYF.

The chain has TRBV28 and TRBJ1-1; 7 nucleotides match TRBD1. Germline CDR1 and CDR2: MDHEN and SYDVKM. The CDR3 extends over 15 amino acids. V shed 2 bases and J 1 base; nucleotides not matched to a gene: 4. The CDR3 DNA reads TGTGCCAGCAGTTTAAGGGGGCTGGCGAACACTGAAGCTTTCTTT. Residues: CASSLRGLANTEAFF.

This chain links TRBV6-5 with TRBJ2-5, with TRBD1 as a possible D gene (6 bases). Between the trimmed V and J ends, which lost 2 bases and 5 bases, there was a span of 15 bases. The CDR3 length is 15 residues. Per germline, CDR1 MNHEY and CDR2 SVGAGI. The CDR3 DNA reads TGTGCCAGCAGTTACGACCTGGGGGCGGGCGAGACCCAGTACTTC. Amino acid sequence: CASSYDLGAGETQYF.

This clone was detected once. The chain joins TRBV21-1 to TRBJ1-1; the D call in the table, TRBD1, was not verified against the DNA. TRBV21-1 is a known pseudogene. This CDR3 has 14 amino acids. The CDR3 loop reads CASSMGRLNTEAFF. CDR3 bases: TGTGCCAGCAGCATGGGCCGGTTGAACACTGAAGCTTTCTTT.

The CDR3 sequence is CASRTGRTGELFF. The CDR3, as DNA: TGTGCCAGCAGGACAGGGAGAACCGGGGAGCTGTTTTTT. The chain recombines TRBV6-5 with TRBJ2-2, with 7 bases that match TRBD1. Germline trimming cut 6 bases from V and 5 bases from J; bases unmatched to any gene: 3. This CDR3 region has 13 residues. In germline, CDR1 is MNHEY, CDR2 SVGAGI.

V is TRBV10-3 and J is TRBJ1-2; D unclear. Germline CDR1 is ENHRY and CDR2 is SYGVKD. The V gene lost 3 bases and the J gene lost 8 bases, with 10 bases spanning the gap. CDR3 length: 12 amino acids. CDR3 residues: CAISDQVGGYTF. The CDR3 DNA is TGTGCCATCAGTGACCAAGTGGGAGGCTACACCTTC.

The J gene is TRBJ1-3, the V gene TRBV6-5, with a tentative D call TRBD1 (6 bases). V was trimmed by 0 bases and J by 8 bases, leaving 8 bases between them. This CDR3 comprises 13 residues. Germline values: CDR1 MNHEY, CDR2 SVGAGI. CDR3 loop: CASSYSQGYTIYF. In DNA form, the CDR3 reads TGTGCCAGCAGTTACTCACAGGGCTACACCATATATTTT.

This chain uses TRBV5-1 with TRBJ2-5; weak D call: TRBD1 (6 bases). This CDR3 comprises 16 residues. Germline CDR1 SGHRS, CDR2 YFSETQ. Trimming shortened V by 1 base and J by 5 bases, and 18 bases separated the two germline ends. CDR3 in amino acids: CASSLSPPQGRETQYF. CDR3 DNA: TGCGCCAGCAGCTTGAGCCCTCCACAGGGCAGGGAGACCCAGTACTTC.

The chain couples TRBV5-1 to TRBJ2-4, with 7 bases aligning to TRBD1. J gave up 0 bases and V 0 bases, and 6 bases lay outside the gene matches. The CDR3 is 17 amino acids. Germline CDR1 SGHRS, CDR2 YFSETQ. The CDR3 nucleotides read TGCGCCAGCAGCTTGGCCCCCACAGGGGTAGCCAAAAACATTCAGTACTTC. It codes for CASSLAPTGVAKNIQYF.

CDR3 DNA sequence: TGTGCCAGCAGAATGGGGGACAGGGGCTATGAGCAGTTCTTC. This sequence encodes CASRMGDRGYEQFF. The V call is TRBV7-9, the J call TRBJ2-1; TRBD1 agrees at 10 bases. Trimming removed 6 bases from V and 8 bases from J; junction bases left unmatched: 7. The germline gives CDR1 SEHNR, CDR2 FQNEAQ (reference sequence). The CDR3 is 14 amino acids.

The chain couples TRBV12-3 or TRBV12-4 to TRBJ1-5; no reliable D call. V was clipped by 7 bases and J by 3 bases, with 10 bases between them. The CDR3 contains 13 residues. The DNA of the CDR3 is TGTGCCAGCACCCGGGATATCAATCAGCCCCAGCATTTT. Amino acid sequence: CASTRDINQPQHF.

The CDR3 nucleotides are TGTGCCAGCAGCTTCGGGACTAATCAGCCCCAGCATTTT. Its protein is CASSFGTNQPQHF. The chain links TRBV7-9 to TRBJ1-5, with a weak D call TRBD1 (5 bases). The V gene lost 3 bases and the J gene lost 4 bases, with 7 bases spanning the gap. The CDR3 has 13 amino acids. Germline V lookup: CDR1 SEHNR, CDR2 FQNEAQ (reference sequence).

CDR3 in DNA: TGTGCCAGCGCTGCTGGGCAGGGTTCTGAAAAACTGTTTTTT. Amino acid sequence: CASAAGQGSEKLFF. This rearrangement joins TRBV25-1 to TRBJ1-4, with a weak D call TRBD1 (5 bases). Germline lookup yields CDR1 MGHDK and CDR2 SYGVNS. With 8 bases removed from V and 7 bases from J, the gap between germline ends came to 17 bases. The CDR3 sequence is 14 residues long. Complete variable domain (other parts from reference TRBV25-1 and TRBJ1-4): EADIYQTPRYLVIGTGKKITLECSQTMGHDKMYWYQQDPGMELHLIHYSYGVNSTEKGDLSSESTVSRIRTEHFPLTLESARPSHTSQYLCASAAGQGSEKLFFGSGTQLSVL.